This T cell receptor beta chain was observed in a study of PD-1 blockade in classical Hodgkin lymphoma. Study-level points and caveats: Later analyses included only patients treated at least 1 year post-ASCT. Prior to therapy, complete responders displayed diversity much like that of newly diagnosed patients.

Concerning this clone itself: As yet, its antigen is unknown.

Brentuximab vedotin exposure varied among the patients, all of whom had relapsed after autologous stem cell transplantation. Negative selection with magnetic separation was used to purify CD4+ T cells from thawed PBMCs. CDR1 is MNHNS and CDR2 is SASEGT in the germline V gene. V lost 8 bases and J 2 bases, leaving 12 bases between the germline ends. This CDR3 region has 13 residues. Only in-frame clones appear in the TCRdb table, and some are missing; sequencing was by immunoSEQ multiplex PCR. Among about 9,000 clones listed, approximately 84% were seen once. This TCR was recovered from a human donor with classical Hodgkin lymphoma. Sequenced here: CD4+ T cells from blood, sampled at baseline. The gene calls are TRBV6-1 and TRBJ1-2; D gene uncertain. The chain's CDR3 is CASLIKTNYGYTF. Here the CDR3 DNA reads TGTGCCAGCCTTATAAAGACGAACTATGGCTACACCTTC.